This TCR beta chain was recovered during a study of beta chain features in type 1 diabetes. Findings of the study overall: In type 1 diabetes patients, VDJ junctions had fewer insertions; deletions at these junctions were more frequent.

Central memory, naive, regulatory and stem cell-like memory CD4+ cells were sorted by CD45RO/CCR7/CD25/CD127/CD95/CD27. The purity of all sorted populations exceeded 98%. Germline values: CDR1 SGHTA, CDR2 FQGNSA. The CDR3 length is 16 residues. Unmatched junction bases numbered 10, after V lost 1 base and J lost 9 bases. Of note for this clone: The antigen remains unidentified.

Since all of the isolated RNA was reverse transcribed, expressed TCRB transcripts were what got sequenced. Repertoires were generated with immunoSEQ multiplex PCR, while TCRdb's copy carries only in-frame clones and drops some. The sample yields 150,000 to 190,000 clones, around 10% seen once. This TCR was sampled from a man aged 18 to 30 in good health. The chain couples TRBV7-2 to TRBJ2-1; 9 positions agree with TRBD2. Sequences were obtained from central memory CD4+ T cells from blood. CDR3 protein: CASSLERLAGRGEQFF. CDR3 DNA sequence: TGTGCCAGCAGCTTAGAGCGTCTAGCGGGAAGGGGTGAGCAGTTCTTC.